This T cell receptor (beta chain) was sequenced for a study of T cell responses to AZD1222 COVID-19 vaccine (dated by TCRdb to the early 2020s). Looking at the study overall: TCR sequencing covered some 250 trial participants: 200 to 220 given two doses of AZD1222 and approximately 26 given two doses of MenACWY control vaccine. Trial participants were enrolled into age subgroups of 18-55, 56-69 and 70-plus years, which contained 148, 28 and 57 TCR-sequenced participants, respectively. Overall results and qualifications from the work: Vaccine-associated CD4 TCRs spanned the whole spike protein, with dominant responses in regions 160-218 and 743-854. Conclusions about previously exposed vaccinees were limited because only 6 or 7 AZD1222 recipients were SARS-CoV-2 seropositive at baseline. No day 14 peak-response samples were available, so repertoires were characterized only after the peak T cell response. After two AZD1222 doses, both the breadth and the depth of spike-specific TCRs were significantly higher than at day 0 and than in MenACWY recipients. Participants were mostly white British and included more females than males, and it was suggested by the authors that clonal diversity may have been underestimated. The 56-69-year group was small, and its depth increase did not reach significance, likely because of low power. Reportedly, almost half of the unique spike-specific TCRs recognized epitopes lying outside the regions that are mutated in the B.1.351 and B.1.1.7 variants.

For this clone: Its antigen has not been determined. Per-base qualities were not stored, and no clone one base away is much larger.

According to the study, the label for this sample's time point signals: about 28 days (+/-7) after the second vaccine dose. Because spike-specific TCR depth and breadth did not differ between the two schedules, AZD1222 recipients who got a second dose at roughly 4 weeks were pooled with those who got a second dose at roughly 12 weeks. Vaccinee samples were obtained from the UK trials COV001 and COV002, which included a single-blind randomized controlled phase 2/3 trial of AZD1222 (ChAdOx1 nCoV-19) in healthy adults. Trial participant PBMC samples were collected at day 0 and day 28 after the second dose for TCRbeta chain sequencing. The CDR3 regions of human TCRbeta chains were subjected to immunosequencing. Regarding the original processing steps: Repertoire TCRs were checked for matches against a reference library of SARS-CoV-2-specific TCRs that had been generated using the MIRA antigen-specificity platform. Breadth was defined as the fraction of unique TCRs that were SARS-CoV-2-associated. Depth was defined as the fraction of total T cells that were SARS-CoV-2-associated. Each spike-specific TCR was assigned to its reactive spike region and to a CD4 or CD8 class using the MIRA data. Log10-transformed breadth and depth values were compared by one-way ANOVA with Sidak's multiple comparisons tests. TCRdb limited this immuneACCESS table to in-frame rearrangements with V and J called. A share of clones is missing; checked studies link under half to unresolved V genes, and the rest is unexplained. The V and J calls and the clone size are those of that table, but D and trimming were determined from the DNA. In all, the sample holds 150,000 to 200,000 clones, and just over 90% of those were seen once. Around 1.3% of the sample lies in the top ten.

V and J lose 9 bases and 2 bases, and a span of 10 bases separates them. Reading from cysteine to phenylalanine, the CDR3 counts 13 amino acids. CDR3 DNA is the only sequence kept; it has 39 bases, read in frame from the first base. CDR1 and CDR2 (KGHDR, SFDVKD) derive from the germline V gene. The receptor chain draws on TRBV24-1 and TRBJ2-1; the D segment cannot be called with confidence. The TCR comes from an adult who received the AZD1222 COVID-19 vaccine. Sequenced here: peripheral blood, sampled 28 days after the second AZD1222 dose. The CDR3 region: CATRDGPYNEQFF. The DNA reads as follows: TGTGCCACCCGCGACGGGCCCTACAATGAGCAGTTCTTC.